This TCR beta chain derives from a study of blood T cells in healthy people across ages. Healthy individuals of Caucasian origin from Russia, aged about 6 to 100, served as donors. CDR3 length equals 16 residues. Between the trimmed V and J ends, which lost 1 base and 1 base, there was a span of 11 bases. A single count supports this clonotype. Its specificity is not known. Study-wide results and caveats: Estimated diversity across one million T cells was deemed an underestimate.

The use of a sample-barcoded 5' primer and a J-beta primer mix characterized a second PCR of roughly 7 to 12 cycles. TCRdb reprocessed the 5' RACE reads via MiXCR and lists one record per CDR3 protein. Of hundreds of thousands of distinct CDR3 sequences listed, less than 45% are singletons. The chain combines TRBV12-3 or TRBV12-4 with TRBJ2-4, with D possibly being TRBD1 (6 bases). The specimen was blood. The TCR was taken from an elderly man in good health. CDR3 sequence reads: CASSLEGVRAKNIQYF. Written as DNA, the CDR3 is TGTGCCAGCAGTTTAGAGGGGGTGAGGGCCAAAAACATTCAGTACTTC.